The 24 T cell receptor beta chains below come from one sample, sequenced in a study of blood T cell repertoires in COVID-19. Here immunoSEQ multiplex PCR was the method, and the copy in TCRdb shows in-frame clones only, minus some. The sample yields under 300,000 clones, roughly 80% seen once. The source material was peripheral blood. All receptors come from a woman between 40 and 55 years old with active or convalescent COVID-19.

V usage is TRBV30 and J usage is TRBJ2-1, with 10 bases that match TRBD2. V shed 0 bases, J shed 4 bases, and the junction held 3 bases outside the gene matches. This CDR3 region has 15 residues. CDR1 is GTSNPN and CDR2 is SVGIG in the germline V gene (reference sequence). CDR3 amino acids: CAWSVGSGGYNEQFF. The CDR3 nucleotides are TGTGCCTGGAGTGTTGGTAGCGGGGGGTACAATGAGCAGTTCTTC.

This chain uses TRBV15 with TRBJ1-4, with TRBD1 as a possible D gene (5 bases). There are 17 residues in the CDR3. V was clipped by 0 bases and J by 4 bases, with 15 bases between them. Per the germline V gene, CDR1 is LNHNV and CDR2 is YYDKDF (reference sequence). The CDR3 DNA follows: TGTGCCACCAGCAGAGATCTGGGAGGGACCCTTAATGAAAAACTGTTTTTT. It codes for CATSRDLGGTLNEKLFF.

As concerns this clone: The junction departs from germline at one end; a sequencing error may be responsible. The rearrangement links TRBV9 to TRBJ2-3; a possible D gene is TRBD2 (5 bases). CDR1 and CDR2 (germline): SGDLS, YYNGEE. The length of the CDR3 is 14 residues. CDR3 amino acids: CASNAGKGTDTQYF. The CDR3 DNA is TGTGCCAGCAACGCCGGGAAGGGCACCGATACGCAGTATTTT.

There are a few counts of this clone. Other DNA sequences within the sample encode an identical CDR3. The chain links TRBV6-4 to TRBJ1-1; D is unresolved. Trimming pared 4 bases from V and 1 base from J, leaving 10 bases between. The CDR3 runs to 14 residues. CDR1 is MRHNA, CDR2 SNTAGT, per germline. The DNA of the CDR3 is TGTGCCAGCAGTGCCTCCCCGGGGAACACTGAAGCTTTCTTT. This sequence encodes CASSASPGNTEAFF.

Here the CDR3 DNA reads TGTGCCAGTAGCCCCTTGGGCTACTATGGCTACACCTTC. Protein sequence: CASSPLGYYGYTF. This chain links TRBV19 with TRBJ1-2; no definite D call. V dropped 6 bases and J dropped 3 bases, with 11 bases sitting between them. The length of the CDR3 is 13 residues. Germline loops: CDR1 LNHDA, CDR2 SQIVND (reference sequence).

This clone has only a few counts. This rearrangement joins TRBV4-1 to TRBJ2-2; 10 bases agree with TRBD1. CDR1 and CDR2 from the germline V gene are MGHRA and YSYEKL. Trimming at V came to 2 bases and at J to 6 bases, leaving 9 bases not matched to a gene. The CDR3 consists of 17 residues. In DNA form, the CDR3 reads TGCGCCAGCAGCCAAAGCCCGACAGGGGGCAGCGCCGGGGAGCTGTTTTTT. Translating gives CASSQSPTGGSAGELFF.

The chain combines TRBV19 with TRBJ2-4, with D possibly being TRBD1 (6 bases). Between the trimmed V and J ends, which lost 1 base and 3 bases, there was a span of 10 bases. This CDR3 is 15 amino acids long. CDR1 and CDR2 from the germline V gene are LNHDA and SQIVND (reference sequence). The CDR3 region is CASSIAGAGKNIQYF. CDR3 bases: TGTGCCAGTAGTATAGCAGGGGCAGGCAAAAACATTCAGTACTTC.

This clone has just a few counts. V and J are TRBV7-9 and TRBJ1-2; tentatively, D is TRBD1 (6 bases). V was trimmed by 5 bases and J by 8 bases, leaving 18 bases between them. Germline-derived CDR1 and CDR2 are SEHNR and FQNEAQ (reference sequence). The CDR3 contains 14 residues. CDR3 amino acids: CASSPVTGILGYTF. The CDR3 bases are TGTGCCAGCAGCCCAGTGACAGGAATCTTAGGCTACACCTTC.

The CDR3, as DNA: TGTGCCAGCAGCTTGGACTACCGCTCCTACAATGAGCAGTTCTTC. This translates into CASSLDYRSYNEQFF. The rearrangement joins TRBV5-5 to TRBJ2-1, with unresolved D. Germline CDR1 is SGHKS and CDR2 is YYEKEE (reference sequence). The V end lost 0 bases, the J end lost 0 bases, and 7 bases lay between the germline ends. The CDR3 is 15 residues long.

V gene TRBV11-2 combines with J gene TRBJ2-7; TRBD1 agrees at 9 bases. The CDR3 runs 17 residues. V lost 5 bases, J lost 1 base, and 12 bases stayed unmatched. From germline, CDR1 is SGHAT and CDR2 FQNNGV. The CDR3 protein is CASSPQGLGTGSYEQYF. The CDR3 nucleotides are TGTGCCAGCAGCCCCCAAGGGCTCGGGACAGGGTCCTACGAGCAGTACTTC. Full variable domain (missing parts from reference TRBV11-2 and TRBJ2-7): EAGVAQSPRYKIIEKRQSVAFWCNPISGHATLYWYQQILGQGPKLLIQFQNNGVVDDSQLPKDRFSAERLKGVDSTLKIQPAKLEDSAVYLCASSPQGLGTGSYEQYFGPGTRLTVT.

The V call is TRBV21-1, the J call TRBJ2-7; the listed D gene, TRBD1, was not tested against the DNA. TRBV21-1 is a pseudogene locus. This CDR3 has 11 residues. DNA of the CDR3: TGTGCCAGCAGGGGCTGGTACGAGCAGTACGTC. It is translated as CASRGWYEQYV.

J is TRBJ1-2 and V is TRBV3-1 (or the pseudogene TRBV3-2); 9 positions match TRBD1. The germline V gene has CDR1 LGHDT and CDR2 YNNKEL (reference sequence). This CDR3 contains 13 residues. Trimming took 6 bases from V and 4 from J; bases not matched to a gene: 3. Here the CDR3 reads CASSNRGPYGYTF. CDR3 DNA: TGTGCCAGCAGTAACAGGGGGCCCTATGGCTACACCTTC.

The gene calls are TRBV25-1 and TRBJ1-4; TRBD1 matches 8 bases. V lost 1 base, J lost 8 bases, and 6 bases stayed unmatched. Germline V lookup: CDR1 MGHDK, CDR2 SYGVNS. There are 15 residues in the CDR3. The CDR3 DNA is TGTGCCAGCAGTGAATTAGGACAGGGATGGGAAAAACTGTTTTTT. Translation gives CASSELGQGWEKLFF.

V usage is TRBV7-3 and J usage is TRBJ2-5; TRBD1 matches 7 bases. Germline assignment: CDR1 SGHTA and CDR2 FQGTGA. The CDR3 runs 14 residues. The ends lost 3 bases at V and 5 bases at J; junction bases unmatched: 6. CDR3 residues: CASSFRGSGETQYF. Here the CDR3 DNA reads TGTGCCAGCAGCTTCAGGGGGTCGGGGGAGACCCAGTACTTC.

CDR3 loop: CASSPTGYTGELFF. CDR3 nucleotides: TGTGCCAGCAGCCCTACAGGGTACACCGGGGAGCTGTTTTTT. J is TRBJ2-2 and V is TRBV14; the D gene is possibly TRBD1 (6 bases). The V gene lost 4 bases and the J gene lost 3 bases, with 9 bases spanning the gap. Germline CDR1 reads SGHDN; CDR2 reads FVKESK. This CDR3 is built from 14 residues.

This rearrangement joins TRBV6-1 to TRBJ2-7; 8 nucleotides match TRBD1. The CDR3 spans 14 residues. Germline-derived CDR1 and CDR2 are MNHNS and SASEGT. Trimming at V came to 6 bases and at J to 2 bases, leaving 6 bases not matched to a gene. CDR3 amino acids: CASSQGQGPYEQYV. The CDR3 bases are TGTGCCAGCAGCCAAGGACAGGGACCCTACGAGCAGTACGTC.

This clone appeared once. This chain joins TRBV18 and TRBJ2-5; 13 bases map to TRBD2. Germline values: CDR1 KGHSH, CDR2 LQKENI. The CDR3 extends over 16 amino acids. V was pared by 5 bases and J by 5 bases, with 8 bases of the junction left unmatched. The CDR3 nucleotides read TGTGCCAGCTCAGATCTCCGGGGACTAGCGGGGGAGACCCAGTACTTC. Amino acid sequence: CASSDLRGLAGETQYF.

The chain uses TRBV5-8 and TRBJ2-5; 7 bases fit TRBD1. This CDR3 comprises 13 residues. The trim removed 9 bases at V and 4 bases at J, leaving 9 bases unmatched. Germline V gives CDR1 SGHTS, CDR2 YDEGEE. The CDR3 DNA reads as TGTGCCAATAGAGGGACAGCGCGAGAGACCCAGTACTTC. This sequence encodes CANRGTARETQYF.

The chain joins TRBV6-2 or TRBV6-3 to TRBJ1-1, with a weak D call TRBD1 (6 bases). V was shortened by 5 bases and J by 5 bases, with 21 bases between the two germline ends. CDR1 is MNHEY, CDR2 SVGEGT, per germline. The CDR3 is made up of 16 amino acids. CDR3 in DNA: TGTGCCAGCAGTCAGACAGGACTTACACCGGGGACTGAAGCTTTCTTT. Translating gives CASSQTGLTPGTEAFF.

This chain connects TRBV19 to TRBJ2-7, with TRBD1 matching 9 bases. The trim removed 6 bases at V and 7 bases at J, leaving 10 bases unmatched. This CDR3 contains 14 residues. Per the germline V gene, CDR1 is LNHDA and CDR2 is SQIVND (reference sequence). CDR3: CASSPTGGLGEQYF. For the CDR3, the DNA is TGTGCCAGTAGCCCGACAGGGGGTCTGGGGGAGCAGTACTTC.

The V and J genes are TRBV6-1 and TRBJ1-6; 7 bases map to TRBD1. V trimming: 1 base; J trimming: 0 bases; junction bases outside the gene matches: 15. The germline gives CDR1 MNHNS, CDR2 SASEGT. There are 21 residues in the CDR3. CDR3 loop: CASSEELDDRVSSSYNSPLHF. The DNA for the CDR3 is TGTGCCAGCAGTGAAGAATTGGACGACAGGGTCAGTAGCTCCTATAATTCACCCCTCCACTTT.

CDR3 bases: TGCGCCAGCAGCCACGGGGTAAGCTACAATGAGCAGTTCTTC. It specifies CASSHGVSYNEQFF. The chain links TRBV4-1 to TRBJ2-1; maybe TRBD2 (5 bases). CDR1 and CDR2 (germline): MGHRA, YSYEKL. The ends were cut back, 3 bases at V and 3 bases at J, with 9 bases in the middle. This CDR3 comprises 14 residues.

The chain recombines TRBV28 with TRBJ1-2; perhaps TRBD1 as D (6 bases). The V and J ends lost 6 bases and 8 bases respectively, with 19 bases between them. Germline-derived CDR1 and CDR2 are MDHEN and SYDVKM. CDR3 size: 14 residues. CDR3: CASSPPNRVGGYTF. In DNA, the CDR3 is TGTGCCAGCAGCCCTCCCAACAGGGTGGGGGGCTACACCTTC.

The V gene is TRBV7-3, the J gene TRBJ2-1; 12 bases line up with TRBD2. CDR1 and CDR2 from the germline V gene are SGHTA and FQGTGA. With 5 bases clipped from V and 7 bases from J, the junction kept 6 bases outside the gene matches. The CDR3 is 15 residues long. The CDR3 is CASSPWTSGVNEQFF. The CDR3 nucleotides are TGTGCCAGCAGCCCCTGGACTAGCGGGGTTAATGAGCAGTTCTTC. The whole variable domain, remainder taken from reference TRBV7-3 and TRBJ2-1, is GAGVSQTPSNKVTEKGKYVELRCDPISGHTALYWYRQSLGQGPEFLIYFQGTGAADDSGLPNDRFFAVRPEGSVSTLKIQRTERGDSAVYLCASSPWTSGVNEQFFGPGTRLTVL.